The present T cell receptor beta chain was sequenced within a study of cytomegalovirus exposure and HLA in healthy donors. In the PCR, 60 Vbeta and 13 Jbeta primers were used. This table comes from immunoSEQ multiplex PCR, and its TCRdb copy is limited to in-frame clones, with some not included. Of around 210,000 clones in the sample, around four fifths were seen once. This TCR derives from a woman between 35 and 50 years old in good health and CMV-seronegative. Sequences were obtained from PBMCs.

This CDR3 is CAISESPGEGNQPQHF. The CDR3 DNA sequence: TGTGCCATCAGTGAGTCTCCAGGGGAAGGCAATCAGCCCCAGCATTTT. This chain connects TRBV10-3 to TRBJ1-5, with D tentatively TRBD1 (6 bases). CDR3 size: 16 residues. Trimming removed 0 bases from V and 2 bases from J, with 11 bases in between. CDR1 and CDR2 from the germline V gene are ENHRY and SYGVKD.